This TCR beta chain was retrieved from a study of OX40 agonist ivuxolimab in advanced cancers. In the study overall: Patients were dosed intravenously with ivuxolimab at 0.01 to 10 mg/kg every 2 weeks. Patients enrolled in dose escalation were diagnosed with hepatocellular carcinoma, melanoma, renal cell or head and neck cancer. General study findings and limits: Researchers report that CD8+ T cells had, on average, more expanded clones than CD4+.

Clones were sequenced by immunoSEQ multiplex PCR, and TCRdb holds only the in-frame ones, with some missing. Among tens of thousands of clones, roughly 83% were seen once, and the ten largest hold around 11%. Concerning this clone: As yet, its antigen is unknown.

CDR1 and CDR2 (germline): SQVTM, ANQGSEA. The CDR3 runs to 15 residues. J gave up 5 bases and V 4 bases, and 12 bases lay outside the gene matches. The receptor's source is an adult with an advanced solid tumor such as melanoma, head and neck, liver or kidney cancer. The chain recombines TRBV29-1 with TRBJ2-5; 8 nucleotides align to TRBD2. The specimen was CD4+ or CD8+ T cells sorted from blood, collected in a trial of the OX40 agonist ivuxolimab. The CDR3 bases are TGCAGCGTTGCCGGGTCGGGGGGGCCGGGTGAGACCCAGTACTTC. This sequence encodes CSVAGSGGPGETQYF.